This is a list of T cell receptor beta chains from one sample in a study of T cell responses to AZD1222 COVID-19 vaccine. The table came from immunoSEQ multiplex PCR; TCRdb's copy has only in-frame clones and leaves some out. The sample lists about 76,000 clones, over 65% occurring once. The sequenced sample was peripheral blood, obtained 28 days after the second dose of the MenACWY control vaccine. All receptors come from an adult who received the MenACWY meningococcal vaccine as a control. CDR3s include the opening cysteine and the closing phenylalanine or tryptophan. The order of the fields is clone size, D gene, V gene, J gene, CDR3 DNA, CDR3 protein. The D gene is left open where the match is weak. Clone size appears in some rows only: once, few, many, or a class for an expanded clone.

size: .
D: TRBD2
V: TRBV3-1/TRBV3-2
J: TRBJ2-3
DNA: TGTGCCAGCAGCCAAGATCTTGGCGGGAGCCTTGCAGATACGCAGTATTTT
CDR3: CASSQDLGGSLADTQYF

size: .
D: .
V: TRBV7-2
J: TRBJ2-7
DNA: TGTGCCAGCAGCATTCGGAGGGGCGGCTACGAGCAGTACTTC
CDR3: CASSIRRGGYEQYF

size: .
D: .
V: TRBV7-9
J: TRBJ2-3
DNA: TGTGCCAGCAGCCTGGGGGCGGTTCGCACAGATACGCAGTATTTT
CDR3: CASSLGAVRTDTQYF

size: .
D: .
V: TRBV7-2
J: TRBJ1-1
DNA: TGTGCCAGCAGCTTAGAAAGGACAGCGAACACTGAAGCTTTCTTT
CDR3: CASSLERTANTEAFF

size: few
D: .
V: TRBV4-3
J: TRBJ1-6
DNA: TGCGCCAGCAGCCAAGATTCATACCCCATAGGGAAGGATTCACCCCTCCACTTT
CDR3: CASSQDSYPIGKDSPLHF

size: .
D: .
V: TRBV30
J: TRBJ1-1
DNA: TGTGCCTGGAGGTCCGGGGGTATGAACACTGAAGCTTTCTTT
CDR3: CAWRSGGMNTEAFF

size: .
D: TRBD1
V: TRBV29-1
J: TRBJ2-3
DNA: TGCAGCGTTGAGGACAGGGATAGGGCAGATACGCAGTATTTT
CDR3: CSVEDRDRADTQYF

size: .
D: TRBD1
V: TRBV5-1
J: TRBJ1-2
DNA: TGCGCCAGCAGCTTGGTTCAGGGGGCTGACTATGGCTACACCTTC
CDR3: CASSLVQGADYGYTF

size: .
D: .
V: TRBV7-8
J: TRBJ2-6
DNA: TGTGCCAGCAGCTCAACCACAGGGAACACCGGGGCCAACGTCCTGACTTTC
CDR3: CASSSTTGNTGANVLTF

size: .
D: TRBD2
V: TRBV5-1
J: TRBJ2-3
DNA: TGCGCCAGCAGCTCTGCGACTAGCGGGGGGAGCACAGATACGCAGTATTTT
CDR3: CASSSATSGGSTDTQYF

size: .
D: .
V: TRBV10-3
J: TRBJ2-3
DNA: TGTGCCATCAGTGACAGGGCTACAGATACGCAGTATTTT
CDR3: CAISDRATDTQYF

size: .
D: .
V: TRBV3-1/TRBV3-2
J: TRBJ1-5
DNA: TGTGCCAGCAGCCAGAATAAGGATCAGCCCCAGCATTTT
CDR3: CASSQNKDQPQHF

size: .
D: .
V: TRBV6-2/TRBV6-3
J: TRBJ1-3
DNA: TGTGCCAGCAGCGACTGGAGCTCCTCTGGAAACACCATATATTTT
CDR3: CASSDWSSSGNTIYF

size: .
D: .
V: TRBV5-6
J: TRBJ1-2
DNA: TGTGCCAGCAGCTCGACACTTAACTATGGCTACACCTTC
CDR3: CASSSTLNYGYTF

size: .
D: .
V: TRBV12-3/TRBV12-4
J: TRBJ1-1
DNA: TGTGCCAGCAGTCAGACAGCCAACACTGAAGCTTTCTTT
CDR3: CASSQTANTEAFF

size: .
D: .
V: TRBV30
J: TRBJ1-1
DNA: TGTGCCTGGAGGGGGCGGGAAGTCACTGAAGCTTTCTTT
CDR3: CAWRGREVTEAFF

size: .
D: .
V: TRBV6-2/TRBV6-3
J: TRBJ2-3
DNA: TGTGCCAGCAGTTACGTAATGGGGGGAGATACGCAGTATTTT
CDR3: CASSYVMGGDTQYF

size: .
D: .
V: TRBV6-5
J: TRBJ1-1
DNA: TGTGCCAGCAAGGGCAGGGTGAACACTGAAGCTTTCTTT
CDR3: CASKGRVNTEAFF

size: .
D: .
V: TRBV2
J: TRBJ1-3
DNA: TGTGCCAGCAGGGATCTGGGATTGGGCGGAAACACCATATATTTT
CDR3: CASRDLGLGGNTIYF

size: .
D: .
V: TRBV21-1
J: TRBJ1-1
DNA: TGTGCCAGCAGCAGGAATTATCAGGCTTTCTTT
CDR3: CASSRNYQAFF

size: .
D: .
V: TRBV10-3
J: TRBJ2-6
DNA: TGTGCCATCAAAGCTGGAACAGGCGCTGGGGCCAACGTCCTGACTTTC
CDR3: CAIKAGTGAGANVLTF

size: .
D: .
V: TRBV28
J: TRBJ1-3
DNA: TGTGCCAGCTGGTATGCTCCTGGAAACACCATATATTTT
CDR3: CASWYAPGNTIYF

size: .
D: TRBD1
V: TRBV4-2
J: TRBJ1-2
DNA: TGTGCCAGCAGCCAAGACACAGGAACAGGGGTTCCTAAAGGCTACACCTTC
CDR3: CASSQDTGTGVPKGYTF

size: .
D: .
V: TRBV25-1
J: TRBJ1-1
DNA: TGTGCCAGTGGAGATCGCTCGACGAACACTGAAGCTTTCTTT
CDR3: CASGDRSTNTEAFF

size: .
D: .
V: TRBV6-6
J: TRBJ1-5
DNA: TGTGCCAGCACCATTAGCTCCGCTCAGCCCCAGCATTTT
CDR3: CASTISSAQPQHF

size: few
D: .
V: TRBV10-3
J: TRBJ1-6
DNA: TGTGCCATCAGTGATCCAGGGCGCGGTCCACCCCTCCACTTT
CDR3: CAISDPGRGPPLHF

size: few
D: TRBD1
V: TRBV2
J: TRBJ1-2
DNA: TGTGCCAGCAGTGACTCCAGGACAGGGGTGGGAGGCTACACCTTC
CDR3: CASSDSRTGVGGYTF

size: .
D: .
V: TRBV19
J: TRBJ1-3
DNA: TGTGCCAGTAGCCCACGTGGCTCTGGAAACACCATATATTTT
CDR3: CASSPRGSGNTIYF

size: .
D: TRBD2
V: TRBV6-5
J: TRBJ2-2
DNA: TGTGCCAGCATTCCCGCGGGAGGGGGGACCGGGGAGCTGTTTTTT
CDR3: CASIPAGGGTGELFF

size: many
D: TRBD2
V: TRBV5-1
J: TRBJ2-1
DNA: TGCGCCAGCAGCGGGACTAGCGGGAGCAATGAGCAGTTCTTC
CDR3: CASSGTSGSNEQFF

size: .
D: .
V: TRBV6-5
J: TRBJ1-2
DNA: TGTGCCAGCAGTCCTGACATGTACTTTGGCTACACCTTC
CDR3: CASSPDMYFGYTF

size: .
D: .
V: TRBV19
J: TRBJ2-1
DNA: TGTGCCAGTAACCCAAGCCGGGCCGGGGGTGAGCAGTTCTTC
CDR3: CASNPSRAGGEQFF

size: .
D: .
V: TRBV19
J: TRBJ2-6
DNA: TGTGCCAGTAGTATGGGGGTCGGGGCCAACGTCCTGACTTTC
CDR3: CASSMGVGANVLTF

size: .
D: .
V: TRBV18
J: TRBJ2-1
DNA: TGTGCCAGCTCACCATGGGGCGATGAGCAGTTCTTC
CDR3: CASSPWGDEQFF

size: .
D: .
V: TRBV4-2
J: TRBJ1-4
DNA: TGTGCCAGCAGCCAAGAAAGGGGACTTTTTGAAAAACTGTTTTTT
CDR3: CASSQERGLFEKLFF

size: .
D: .
V: TRBV5-4
J: TRBJ1-2
DNA: TGTGCCAGCACCGACAGGAACTATGGCTACACCTTC
CDR3: CASTDRNYGYTF

size: .
D: .
V: TRBV9
J: TRBJ1-3
DNA: TGTGCCAGCAGCCCCCGGGGCTCTTCCCGGGAAGGAAACACCATATATTTT
CDR3: CASSPRGSSREGNTIYF

size: .
D: .
V: TRBV29-1
J: TRBJ2-3
DNA: TGCAGCGTTGAAAAGAGCACAGATACGCAGTATTTT
CDR3: CSVEKSTDTQYF

size: .
D: TRBD1
V: TRBV10-3
J: TRBJ1-3
DNA: TGTGCCATCAGTGATGGACAGGGTGAGGACACCATATATTTT
CDR3: CAISDGQGEDTIYF

size: .
D: .
V: TRBV30
J: TRBJ2-7
DNA: TGTGCCTGGAGTCCGGGATCCCCCTACGAGCAGTACTTC
CDR3: CAWSPGSPYEQYF

size: .
D: .
V: TRBV6-5
J: TRBJ1-1
DNA: TGTGCCACCAGGGCCACGGGGGGGAACACTGAAGCTTTCTTT
CDR3: CATRATGGNTEAFF